This entry concerns a single T cell receptor (beta chain). Its antigen is undetermined. PCR used 60 Vbeta primers and 13 Jbeta primers. Assay used: immunoSEQ multiplex PCR; TCRdb lists only in-frame clones, some missing. The table lists about 130,000 clones, less than 85% of them singletons, with 1% in the top ten. The data were taken from a study of cytomegalovirus exposure and HLA in healthy donors. Notes on the study in general: A reported reduction in N-insertions relative to the approximately 640-donor mean was seen in an Asian-associated ancestry cluster in a later analysis. In vitro, three CMV-associated chains proved specific for CMV antigens.

The V segment lost 4 bases and the J segment 8 bases; nucleotides outside the gene matches: 7. Germline lookup yields CDR1 MDHEN and CDR2 SYDVKM. The CDR3 extends over 13 amino acids. The sequence derives from a man aged 40-50 years in good health and CMV-seronegative. Input material: PBMCs. The V call is TRBV28, the J call TRBJ1-2; 7 bases map to TRBD1. The CDR3 DNA sequence: TGTGCCAGCAGTTCTGACAGGGTTGGAGGCTACACCTTC. Encoded protein: CASSSDRVGGYTF.